This TCR beta chain is drawn from a study of spatial heterogeneity in lung cancer. This clonotype was seen more than once but under ten times. No antigen is known for it. Time point reported: sample taken at primary tumor resection. Extraction of whole RNA from tumor, nontumor lung or frozen PBMC preceded unsorted sequencing. V was trimmed by 2 bases and J by 4 bases, leaving 9 bases between them. The CDR3 sequence is 14 residues long. Germline V CDR1 and CDR2: MNHEY, SVGAGI. Every individual TCR cDNA molecule carried its own unique molecular identifier, which allowed correction of PCR and sequencing errors. One entry per CDR3 protein, called by TCRdb with MiXCR from the 5' RACE reads. The data show some 100,000 distinct CDR3 sequences, approximately 8.2% seen once. General observations from the study: More often at tumor resection than at routine follow-up, ubiquitous expanded tumor TCRs were detected in the blood.

This receptor was obtained from a male donor with early-stage non-small cell lung cancer. The chain combines TRBV6-5 with TRBJ2-1; no firm D call. Here the sequenced sample was PBMCs, taken at surgery. The CDR3 bases are TGTGCCAGCAGTTACGGATTGGGATACAATGAGCAGTTCTTC. Amino acids: CASSYGLGYNEQFF.